One sample yielded the 14 T cell receptor beta chains listed below, sequenced in a study of cytomegalovirus exposure and HLA in healthy donors. Clones were sequenced by immunoSEQ multiplex PCR, and TCRdb holds only the in-frame ones, with some missing. This table has approximately 150,000 clones, approximately 81% appearing once. The specimen sequenced was PBMCs. Receptors were obtained from a man aged 25-45 years in good health and CMV-seropositive.

The chain recombines TRBV28 with TRBJ1-1, with no clear D. Trimming cost V 6 bases and J 3 bases, with 11 bases left between them. The CDR3 covers 13 residues. Germline V gives CDR1 MDHEN, CDR2 SYDVKM. For the CDR3, the DNA is TGTGCCAGCAGGGTCCCCTCGGACACTGAAGCTTTCTTT. Encoded protein: CASRVPSDTEAFF.

The chain employs TRBV5-1 and TRBJ2-7; D is perhaps TRBD2 (6 bases). Germline CDR1 SGHRS, CDR2 YFSETQ. The ends were cut back, 4 bases at V and 2 bases at J, with 19 bases in the middle. This CDR3 contains 16 residues. The CDR3 protein is CASSPGDSRSPYEQYF. CDR3 sequence (DNA): TGCGCCAGCAGCCCTGGGGACTCCCGGAGCCCCTACGAGCAGTACTTC.

V gene TRBV9 combines with J gene TRBJ1-4; the match to TRBD1 covers 9 bases. The germline gives CDR1 SGDLS, CDR2 YYNGEE. V lost 4 bases, J lost 4 bases, and 5 bases stayed unmatched. The CDR3 covers 15 residues. Written as DNA, the CDR3 is TGTGCCAGCAGCAACAGGGGGCGCGGTAATGAAAAACTGTTTTTT. This encodes CASSNRGRGNEKLFF.

The chain joins TRBV10-3 to TRBJ2-7; TRBD2 might be the D (6 bases). This CDR3 has 15 amino acids. Trimming removed 3 bases at V and 10 bases at J, with 22 bases between. The germline V gene encodes CDR1 ENHRY and CDR2 SYGVKD. The CDR3 region has the DNA TGTGCCATCAGTGACACCCTCGGGACGGGAGTCGACCAGTACTTC. Translation: CAISDTLGTGVDQYF.

The V and J genes are TRBV7-2 and TRBJ2-2, with 8 bases matching TRBD1. The germline V gene has CDR1 SGHTA and CDR2 FQGNSA. J was trimmed by 4 bases and V by 5 bases; bases with no gene match: 9. There are 16 residues in the CDR3. The CDR3 nucleotides read TGTGCCAGCAGCACCCAGGGACAGGCCCCCACCGGGGAGCTGTTTTTT. It specifies CASSTQGQAPTGELFF.

This rearrangement joins TRBV7-8 to TRBJ2-7; tentative D call: TRBD1 (6 bases). The CDR3 runs to 13 residues. Germline V gene sequence: CDR1 SGHVS, CDR2 FQNEAQ. The V end lost 4 bases, the J end lost 2 bases, and 9 bases lay between the germline ends. This CDR3 reads CASSSGQTYEQYF. The CDR3 DNA sequence: TGTGCCAGCAGCTCTGGACAGACCTACGAGCAGTACTTC.

The gene calls are TRBV29-1 and TRBJ2-3, with a possible D match to TRBD1 (6 bases). The CDR3 loop spans 13 amino acids. V was pared by 4 bases and J by 3 bases, with 11 bases between. Germline V CDR1 and CDR2: SQVTM, ANQGSEA. This chain's CDR3 is CSVGPTGTDTQYF. The DNA of the CDR3 is TGCAGCGTTGGTCCTACAGGGACAGATACGCAGTATTTT.

The rearrangement links TRBV5-1 to TRBJ2-3, with D tentatively TRBD2 (5 bases). Germline V gene data show CDR1 as SGHRS and CDR2 as YFSETQ. V lost 4 bases, J lost 1 base, and 13 bases lay in between. The CDR3 runs to 15 residues. CDR3 amino acids: CASSPLIGGTDTQYF. The CDR3 DNA follows: TGCGCCAGCAGCCCGCTGATCGGGGGCACAGATACGCAGTATTTT.

This clone was counted only a few times. The same CDR3 is also encoded by other DNA sequences in this sample. The chain joins TRBV30 to TRBJ1-1, with TRBD1 identical over 7 bases. From germline, CDR1 is GTSNPN and CDR2 SVGIG (reference sequence). The CDR3 covers 13 residues. After removal of 3 bases from V and 0 bases from J, the junction contained 1 base not matched to a gene. CDR3 DNA: TGTGCCTGGAGCGGGACAGTGAACACTGAAGCTTTCTTT. Protein product: CAWSGTVNTEAFF.

CDR3 sequence (DNA): TGTGCCAGCAGCTCTAGGGGTGGCGGAAACACCATATATTTT. Translating gives CASSSRGGGNTIYF. The genes are TRBV7-6 and TRBJ1-3; maybe TRBD1 (5 bases). Germline V gene sequence: CDR1 SGHVS, CDR2 FNYEAQ. There are 14 residues in the CDR3. V lost 4 bases and J lost 4, with 11 bases in between.

V gene TRBV15 combines with J gene TRBJ2-2, with D perhaps matching TRBD2 (6 bases). Trimming took 0 bases from V and 1 from J, leaving 18 bases between them. The CDR3 has 19 residues. Germline CDR1 is LNHNV and CDR2 is YYDKDF (reference sequence). The CDR3 loop reads CATSRDRDFRTQNTGELFF. As DNA, the CDR3 is TGTGCCACCAGCAGAGATAGGGACTTCCGGACCCAGAACACCGGGGAGCTGTTTTTT.

The CDR3 coding sequence is TGTGCCAGTACCAAATGGGACAGGGGATACAATCAGCCCCAGCATTTT. Residues: CASTKWDRGYNQPQHF. The V and J genes are TRBV19 and TRBJ1-5, with TRBD1 identical over 10 bases. Germline V gene sequence: CDR1 LNHDA, CDR2 SQIVND (reference sequence). The CDR3 is 16 amino acids. Trimming took 7 bases from V and 3 from J; bases not matched to a gene: 9.

The J gene is TRBJ1-4, the V gene TRBV4-1; no firm D call. Germline assignment: CDR1 MGHRA and CDR2 YSYEKL. The CDR3 runs to 13 residues. V shed 6 bases and J shed 8 bases, with 13 bases lying between them. Here the CDR3 reads CASRGRREEKLFF. As DNA, the CDR3 is TGCGCCAGCAGGGGCCGCCGGGAGGAAAAACTGTTTTTT.

This chain joins TRBV11-2 and TRBJ2-5, with D possibly matching TRBD2 (6 bases). Germline CDR1 is SGHAT and CDR2 is FQNNGV. The V end was cut by 4 bases, the J end by 2 bases, with 17 bases between. The CDR3 length is 16 residues. DNA of the CDR3: TGTGCCAGCAGCTCCGGGGACTGGTGGGATCAAGAGACCCAGTACTTC. Its protein is CASSSGDWWDQETQYF. The full variable domain, with the rest looked up from reference TRBV11-2 and TRBJ2-5, is EAGVAQSPRYKIIEKRQSVAFWCNPISGHATLYWYQQILGQGPKLLIQFQNNGVVDDSQLPKDRFSAERLKGVDSTLKIQPAKLEDSAVYLCASSSGDWWDQETQYFGPGTRLLVL.